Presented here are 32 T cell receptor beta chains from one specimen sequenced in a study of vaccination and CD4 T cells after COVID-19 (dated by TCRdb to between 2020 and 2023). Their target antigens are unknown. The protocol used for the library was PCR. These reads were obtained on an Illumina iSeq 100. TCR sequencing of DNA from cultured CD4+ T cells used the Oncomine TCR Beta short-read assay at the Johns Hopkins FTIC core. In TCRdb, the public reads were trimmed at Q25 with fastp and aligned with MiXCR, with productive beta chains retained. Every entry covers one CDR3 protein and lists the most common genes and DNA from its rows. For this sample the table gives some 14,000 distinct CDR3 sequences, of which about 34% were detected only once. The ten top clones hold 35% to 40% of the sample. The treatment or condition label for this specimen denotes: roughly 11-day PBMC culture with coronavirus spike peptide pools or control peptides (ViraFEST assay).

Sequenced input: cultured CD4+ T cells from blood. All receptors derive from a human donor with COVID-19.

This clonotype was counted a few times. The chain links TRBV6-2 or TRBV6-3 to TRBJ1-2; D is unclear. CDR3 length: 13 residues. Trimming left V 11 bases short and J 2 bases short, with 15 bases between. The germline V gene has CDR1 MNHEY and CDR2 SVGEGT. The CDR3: CASVRAGNYGYTF. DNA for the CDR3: TGTGCCTCCGTTAGAGCGGGGAACTATGGCTACACCTTC.

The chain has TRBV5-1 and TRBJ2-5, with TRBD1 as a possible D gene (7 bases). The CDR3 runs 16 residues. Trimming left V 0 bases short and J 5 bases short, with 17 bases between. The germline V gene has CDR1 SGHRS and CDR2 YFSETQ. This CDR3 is CASSLDYRGRGETQYF. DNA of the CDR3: TGCGCCAGCAGCTTGGATTACAGGGGCCGGGGGGAGACCCAGTACTTC.

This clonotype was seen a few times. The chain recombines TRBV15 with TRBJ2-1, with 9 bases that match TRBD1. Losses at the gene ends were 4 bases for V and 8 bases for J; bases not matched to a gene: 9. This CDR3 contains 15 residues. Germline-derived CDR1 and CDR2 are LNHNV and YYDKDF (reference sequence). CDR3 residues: CATSTRTGEGDEQFF. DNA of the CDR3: TGTGCCACCAGCACCCGGACAGGGGAGGGTGATGAGCAGTTCTTC.

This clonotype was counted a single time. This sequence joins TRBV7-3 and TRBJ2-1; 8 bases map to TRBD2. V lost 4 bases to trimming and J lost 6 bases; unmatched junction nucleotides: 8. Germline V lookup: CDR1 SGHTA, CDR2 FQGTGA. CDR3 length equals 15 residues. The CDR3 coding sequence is TGTGCCAGCAGCTCGAGCGGGGGTAAGGCCAATGAGCAGTTCTTC. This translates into CASSSSGGKANEQFF.

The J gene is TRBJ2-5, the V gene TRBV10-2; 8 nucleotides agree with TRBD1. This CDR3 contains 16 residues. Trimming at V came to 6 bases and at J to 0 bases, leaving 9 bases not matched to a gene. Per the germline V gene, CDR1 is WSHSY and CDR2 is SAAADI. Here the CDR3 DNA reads TGCGCCAGCAGGTTGACAGGGGCCCTATACCAAGAGACCCAGTACTTC. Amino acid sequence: CASRLTGALYQETQYF.

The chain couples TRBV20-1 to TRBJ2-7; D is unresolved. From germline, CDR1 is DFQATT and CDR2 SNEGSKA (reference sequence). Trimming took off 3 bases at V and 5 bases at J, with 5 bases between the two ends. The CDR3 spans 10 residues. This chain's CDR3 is CSARLNEQYF. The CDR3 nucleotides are TGCAGTGCTAGGTTAAACGAGCAGTACTTC.

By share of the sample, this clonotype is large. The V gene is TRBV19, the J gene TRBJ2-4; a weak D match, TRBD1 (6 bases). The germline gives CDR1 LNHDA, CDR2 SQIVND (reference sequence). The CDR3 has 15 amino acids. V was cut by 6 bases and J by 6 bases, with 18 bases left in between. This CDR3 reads CASSTLQGPRNIQYF. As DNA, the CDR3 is TGTGCCAGTAGCACCCTACAGGGCCCTCGAAACATTCAGTACTTC.

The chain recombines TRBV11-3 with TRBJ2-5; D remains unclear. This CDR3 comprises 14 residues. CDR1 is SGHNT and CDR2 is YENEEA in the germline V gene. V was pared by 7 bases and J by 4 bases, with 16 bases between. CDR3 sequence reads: CASNSDGASETQYF. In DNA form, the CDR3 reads TGTGCCAGCAACTCTGATGGAGCGTCAGAGACCCAGTACTTC. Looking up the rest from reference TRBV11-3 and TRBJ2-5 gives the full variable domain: EAGVVQSPRYKIIEKKQPVAFWCNPISGHNTLYWYLQNLGQGPELLIRYENEEAVDDSQLPKDRFSAERLKGVDSTLKIQPAELGDSAVYLCASNSDGASETQYFGPGTRLLVL.

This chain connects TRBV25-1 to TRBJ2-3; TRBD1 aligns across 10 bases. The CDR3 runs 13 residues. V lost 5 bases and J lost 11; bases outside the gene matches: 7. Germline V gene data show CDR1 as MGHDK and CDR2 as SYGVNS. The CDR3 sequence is CASSRDRGMEQYF. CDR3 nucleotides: TGTGCCAGCAGTAGGGACAGGGGAATGGAGCAGTATTTT. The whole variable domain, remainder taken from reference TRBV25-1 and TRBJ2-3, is EADIYQTPRYLVIGTGKKITLECSQTMGHDKMYWYQQDPGMELHLIHYSYGVNSTEKGDLSSESTVSRIRTEHFPLTLESARPSHTSQYLCASSRDRGMEQYFGPGTRLTVL.

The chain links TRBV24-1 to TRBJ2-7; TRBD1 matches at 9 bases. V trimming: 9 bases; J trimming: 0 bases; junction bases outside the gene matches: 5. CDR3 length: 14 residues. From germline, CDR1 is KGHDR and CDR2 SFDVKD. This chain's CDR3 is CATGGTGSSYEQYF. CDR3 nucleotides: TGTGCCACCGGGGGGACAGGGAGCTCCTACGAGCAGTACTTC.

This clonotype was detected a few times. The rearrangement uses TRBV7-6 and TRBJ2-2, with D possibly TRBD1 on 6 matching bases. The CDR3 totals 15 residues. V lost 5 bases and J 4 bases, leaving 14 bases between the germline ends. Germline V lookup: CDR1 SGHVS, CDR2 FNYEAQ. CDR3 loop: CASSTRTETTGELFF. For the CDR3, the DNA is TGTGCCAGCAGCACAAGGACAGAGACCACCGGGGAGCTGTTTTTT.

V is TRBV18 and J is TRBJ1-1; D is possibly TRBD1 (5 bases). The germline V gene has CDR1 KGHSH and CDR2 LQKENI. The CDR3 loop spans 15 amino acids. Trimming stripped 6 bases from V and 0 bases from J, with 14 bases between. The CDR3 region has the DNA TGTGCCAGCTCGGAAAAGACAGCCATGAACACTGAAGCTTTCTTT. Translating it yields CASSEKTAMNTEAFF.

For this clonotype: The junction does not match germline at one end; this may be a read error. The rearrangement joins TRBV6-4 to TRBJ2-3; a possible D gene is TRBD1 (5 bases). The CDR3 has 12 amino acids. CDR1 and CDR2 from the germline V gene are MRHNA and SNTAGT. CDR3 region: CATMDKLGALSF. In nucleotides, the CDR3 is TGTGCCACCATGGACAAGTTGGGCGCATTGTCTTTT.

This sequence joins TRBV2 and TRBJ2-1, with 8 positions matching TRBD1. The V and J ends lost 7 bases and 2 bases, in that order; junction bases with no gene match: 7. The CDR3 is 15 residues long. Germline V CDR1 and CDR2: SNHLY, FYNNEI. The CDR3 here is CASTGGQVPYNEQFF. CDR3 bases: TGTGCCAGCACCGGGGGACAGGTCCCCTACAATGAGCAGTTCTTC.

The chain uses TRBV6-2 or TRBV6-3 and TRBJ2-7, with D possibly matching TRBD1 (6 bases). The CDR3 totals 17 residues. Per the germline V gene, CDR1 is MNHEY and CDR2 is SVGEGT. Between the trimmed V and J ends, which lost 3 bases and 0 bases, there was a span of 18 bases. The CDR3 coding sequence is TGTGCCAGCAGTTATCTATCTTGGAGACAGGACTCCTACGAGCAGTACTTC. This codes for CASSYLSWRQDSYEQYF.

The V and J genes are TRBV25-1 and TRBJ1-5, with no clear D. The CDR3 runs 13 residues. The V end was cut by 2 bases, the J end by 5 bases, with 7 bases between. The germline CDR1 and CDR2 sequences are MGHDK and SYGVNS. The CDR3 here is CASSENWDQPQHF. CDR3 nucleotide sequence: TGTGCCAGCAGTGAAAACTGGGATCAGCCCCAGCATTTT.

Here the CDR3 DNA reads TGTGCCAGCAACGAACAGGGGCCTAATGAAAAACTGTTTTTT. Its translation: CASNEQGPNEKLFF. The rearrangement uses TRBV2 and TRBJ1-4; 7 bases line up with TRBD1. After removal of 7 bases from V and 3 bases from J, the junction contained 5 bases not matched to a gene. CDR1 is SNHLY and CDR2 is FYNNEI in the germline V gene. This CDR3 spans 14 amino acids.

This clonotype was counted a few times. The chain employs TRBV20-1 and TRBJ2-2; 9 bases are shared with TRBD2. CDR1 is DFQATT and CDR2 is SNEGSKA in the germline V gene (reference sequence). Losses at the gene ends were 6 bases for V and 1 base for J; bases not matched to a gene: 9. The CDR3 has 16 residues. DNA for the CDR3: TGCAGTGCCCCATCGGGGCGGGGGGGGAACACCGGGGAGCTGTTTTTT. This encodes CSAPSGRGGNTGELFF.

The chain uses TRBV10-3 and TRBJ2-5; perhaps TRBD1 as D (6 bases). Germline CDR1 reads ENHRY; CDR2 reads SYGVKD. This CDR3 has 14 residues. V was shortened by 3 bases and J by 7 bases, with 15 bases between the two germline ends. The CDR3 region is CAISEFREGGTQYF. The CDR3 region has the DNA TGTGCCATCAGTGAATTCAGGGAAGGGGGGACCCAGTACTTC.

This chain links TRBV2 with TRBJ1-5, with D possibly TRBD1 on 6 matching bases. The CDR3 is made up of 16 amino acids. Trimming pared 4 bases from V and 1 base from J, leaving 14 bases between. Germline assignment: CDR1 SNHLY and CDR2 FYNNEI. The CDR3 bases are TGTGCCAGCAGTGTCGATCGGGGGCGAAGCAATCAGCCCCAGCATTTT. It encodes CASSVDRGRSNQPQHF.

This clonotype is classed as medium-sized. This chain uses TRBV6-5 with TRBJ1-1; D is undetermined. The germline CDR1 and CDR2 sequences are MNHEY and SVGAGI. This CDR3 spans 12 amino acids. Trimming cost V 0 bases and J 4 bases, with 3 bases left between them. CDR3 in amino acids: CASSYSSTEAFF. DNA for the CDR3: TGTGCCAGCAGTTACTCGAGCACTGAAGCTTTCTTT.

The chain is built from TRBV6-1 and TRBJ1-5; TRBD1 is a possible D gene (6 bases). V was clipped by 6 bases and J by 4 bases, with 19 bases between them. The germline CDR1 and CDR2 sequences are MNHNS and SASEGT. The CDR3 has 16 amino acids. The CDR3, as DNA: TGTGCCAGCAGCCGCGTCCCGGGACACTTAAATCAGCCCCAGCATTTT. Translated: CASSRVPGHLNQPQHF.

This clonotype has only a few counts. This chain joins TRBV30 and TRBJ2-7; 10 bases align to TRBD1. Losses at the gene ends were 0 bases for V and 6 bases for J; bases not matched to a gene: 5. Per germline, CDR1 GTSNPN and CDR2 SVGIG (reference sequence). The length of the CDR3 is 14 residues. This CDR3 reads CAWSVRDRGGEQYF. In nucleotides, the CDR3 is TGTGCCTGGAGTGTCCGGGACAGGGGTGGCGAGCAGTACTTC.

The CDR3 loop reads CASTLSGVGGELFF. CDR3 nucleotides: TGTGCCAGCACCCTCTCAGGGGTTGGCGGGGAGCTGTTTTTT. V and J are TRBV7-9 and TRBJ2-2; maybe TRBD1 (6 bases). This CDR3 has 14 amino acids. With 7 bases removed from V and 7 bases from J, the gap between germline ends came to 16 bases. CDR1 is SEHNR and CDR2 is FQNEAQ in the germline V gene (reference sequence).

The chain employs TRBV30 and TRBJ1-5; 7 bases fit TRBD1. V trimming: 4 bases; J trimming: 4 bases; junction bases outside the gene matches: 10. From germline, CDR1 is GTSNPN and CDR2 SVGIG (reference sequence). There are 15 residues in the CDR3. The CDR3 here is CAWTPGGTENQPQHF. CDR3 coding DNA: TGTGCCTGGACCCCGGGAGGGACAGAAAATCAGCCCCAGCATTTT. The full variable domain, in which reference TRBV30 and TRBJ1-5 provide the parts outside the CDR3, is SQTIHQWPATLVQPVGSPLSLECTVEGTSNPNLYWYRQAAGRGLQLLFYSVGIGQISSEVPQNLSASRPQDRQFILSSKKLLLSDSGFYLCAWTPGGTENQPQHFGDGTRLSIL.

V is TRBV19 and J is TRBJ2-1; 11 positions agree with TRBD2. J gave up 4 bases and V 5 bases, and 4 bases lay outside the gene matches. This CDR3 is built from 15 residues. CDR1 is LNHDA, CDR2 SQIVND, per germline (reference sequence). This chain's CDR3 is CASSQLAGDYNEQFF. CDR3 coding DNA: TGTGCCAGTAGTCAACTAGCGGGGGATTACAATGAGCAGTTCTTC.

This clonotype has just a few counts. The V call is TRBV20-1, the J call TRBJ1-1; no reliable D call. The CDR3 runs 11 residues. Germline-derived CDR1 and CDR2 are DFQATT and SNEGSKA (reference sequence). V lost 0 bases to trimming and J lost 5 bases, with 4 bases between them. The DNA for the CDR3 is TGCAGTGCTAGAGAGGGGACTGAAGCTTTCTTT. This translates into CSAREGTEAFF.

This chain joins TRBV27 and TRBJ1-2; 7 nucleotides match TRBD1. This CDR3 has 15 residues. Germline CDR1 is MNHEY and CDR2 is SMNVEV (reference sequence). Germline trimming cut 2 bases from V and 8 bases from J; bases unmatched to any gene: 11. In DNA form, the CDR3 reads TGTGCCAGCAGTTTACTCGGGGACAGAAAGGGAGGCTACACCTTC. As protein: CASSLLGDRKGGYTF.

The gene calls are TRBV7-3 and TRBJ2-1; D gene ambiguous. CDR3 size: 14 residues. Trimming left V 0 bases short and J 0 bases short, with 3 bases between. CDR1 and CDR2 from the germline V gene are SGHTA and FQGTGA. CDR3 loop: CASSLTNSYNEQFF. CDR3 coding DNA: TGTGCCAGCAGCTTAACTAACTCCTACAATGAGCAGTTCTTC.

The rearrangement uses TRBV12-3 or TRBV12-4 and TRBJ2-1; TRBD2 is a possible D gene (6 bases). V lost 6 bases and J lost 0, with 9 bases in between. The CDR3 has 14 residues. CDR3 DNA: TGTGCCAGCAGGACTAGGGCCTCCTACAATGAGCAGTTCTTC. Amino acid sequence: CASRTRASYNEQFF.

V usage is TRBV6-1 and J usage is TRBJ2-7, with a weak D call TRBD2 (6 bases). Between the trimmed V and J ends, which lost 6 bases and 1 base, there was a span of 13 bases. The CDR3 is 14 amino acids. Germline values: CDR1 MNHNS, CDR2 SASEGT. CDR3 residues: CASREDGGSYEQYF. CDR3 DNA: TGTGCCAGCAGGGAGGACGGAGGGTCCTACGAGCAGTACTTC.

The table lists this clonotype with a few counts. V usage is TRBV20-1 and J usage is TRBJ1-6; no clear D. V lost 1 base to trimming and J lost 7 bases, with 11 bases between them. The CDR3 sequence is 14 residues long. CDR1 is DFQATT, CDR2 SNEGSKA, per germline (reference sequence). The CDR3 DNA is TGCAGTGCTAGAGCTTCAGGAAGCAATTCACCCCTCCACTTT. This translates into CSARASGSNSPLHF.